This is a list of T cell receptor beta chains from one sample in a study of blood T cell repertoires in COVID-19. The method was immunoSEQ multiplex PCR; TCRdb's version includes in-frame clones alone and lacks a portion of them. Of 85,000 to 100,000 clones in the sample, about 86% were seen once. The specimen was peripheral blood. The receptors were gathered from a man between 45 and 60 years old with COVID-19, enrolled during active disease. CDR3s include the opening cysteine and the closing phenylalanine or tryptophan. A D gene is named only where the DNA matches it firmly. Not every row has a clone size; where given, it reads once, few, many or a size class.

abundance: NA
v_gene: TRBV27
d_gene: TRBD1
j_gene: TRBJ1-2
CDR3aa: CASSQSTGWDYGYTF
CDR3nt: TGTGCCAGCAGTCAGTCGACAGGGTGGGACTATGGCTACACCTTC

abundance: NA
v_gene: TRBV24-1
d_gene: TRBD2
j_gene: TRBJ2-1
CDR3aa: CATSDRLAGGPRNEQFF
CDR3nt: TGTGCCACCAGTGACCGACTAGCGGGGGGGCCTAGGAATGAGCAGTTCTTC

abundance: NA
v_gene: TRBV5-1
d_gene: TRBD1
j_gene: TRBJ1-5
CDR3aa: CASSLEPRGDQPQHF
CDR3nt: TGCGCCAGCAGCTTGGAACCCAGGGGGGATCAGCCCCAGCATTTT

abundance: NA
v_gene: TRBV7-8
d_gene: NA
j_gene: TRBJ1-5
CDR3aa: CASSQGVGGSNQPQHF
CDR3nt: TGTGCCAGCAGCCAAGGGGTTGGGGGCAGCAATCAGCCCCAGCATTTT

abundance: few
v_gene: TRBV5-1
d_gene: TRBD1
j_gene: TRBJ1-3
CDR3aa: CASSYTTGTDGNTIYF
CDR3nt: TGCGCCAGCAGCTATACTACCGGGACAGATGGAAACACCATATATTTT

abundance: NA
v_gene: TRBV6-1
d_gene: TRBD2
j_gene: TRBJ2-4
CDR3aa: CASSERGLAGGLAKNIQYF
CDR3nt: TGTGCCAGCAGTGAAAGAGGGCTAGCGGGGGGTCTAGCCAAAAACATTCAGTACTTC

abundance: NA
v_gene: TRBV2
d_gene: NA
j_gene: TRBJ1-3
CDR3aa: CASSETSSGNTIYF
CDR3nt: TGTGCCAGCAGTGAAACCAGCTCTGGAAACACCATATATTTT

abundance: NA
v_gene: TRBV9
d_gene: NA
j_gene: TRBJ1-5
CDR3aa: CASSASGTRSAPQHF
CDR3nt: TGTGCCAGCAGCGCCTCCGGGACACGGAGTGCGCCCCAGCATTTT

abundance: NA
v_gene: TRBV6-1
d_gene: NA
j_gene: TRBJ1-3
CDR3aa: CASSEFVRNTIYF
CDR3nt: TGTGCCAGCAGTGAATTTGTTAGAAACACCATATATTTT

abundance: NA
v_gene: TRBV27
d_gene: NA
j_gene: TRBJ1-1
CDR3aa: CASSFGEGTEAFF
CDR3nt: TGTGCCAGCAGTTTCGGGGAGGGCACTGAAGCTTTCTTT

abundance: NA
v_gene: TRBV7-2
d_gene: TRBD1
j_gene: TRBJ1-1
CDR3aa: CASSRRTGQTEAFF
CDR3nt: TGTGCCAGCAGCCGTCGGACAGGGCAAACTGAAGCTTTCTTT